This is a list of T cell receptor beta chains from one sample in a study of shared clonotypes between healthy human individuals. Sequencing used immunoSEQ multiplex PCR; TCRdb keeps in-frame clones, though not all of them. The sample includes roughly 760,000 clones, roughly 70% of them seen just once. Sequencing was carried out using memory CD4+ T cells sorted from blood. The receptors were gathered from a woman aged 25 to 45 in good health. Each CDR3 is given with its conserved first and last residue. D genes are given only for firm matches. The listing skips clone size in some rows; elsewhere it reads once, few, many or a size class.

-	-	TRBV27	TRBJ2-3	CASSFEGPRLGDTQYF	TGTGCCAGCAGTTTTGAGGGGCCCAGGCTGGGAGATACGCAGTATTTT
-	-	TRBV5-1	TRBJ2-2	CASSPATANTGELFF	TGCGCCAGCAGCCCCGCGACAGCGAACACCGGGGAGCTGTTTTTT
-	-	TRBV27	TRBJ1-2	CASTSSGHHGDYGYTF	TGTGCCAGCACTTCTTCGGGGCACCACGGAGACTATGGCTACACCTTC
few	TRBD1	TRBV7-9	TRBJ2-7	CASSRDRGPLGPYEQYF	TGTGCCAGCAGCCGGGACAGGGGGCCCCTCGGGCCCTACGAGCAGTACTTC
-	TRBD1	TRBV7-9	TRBJ1-1	CASSFSPGQEAFF	TGTGCCAGCAGCTTCTCACCGGGACAGGAAGCTTTCTTT
-	-	TRBV28	TRBJ1-2	CASRHPRRDYDGYTF	TGTGCCAGCAGACACCCCCGGAGAGATTATGATGGCTACACCTTC
few	-	TRBV19	TRBJ2-1	CASSWRRGDEQFF	TGTGCCAGTAGTTGGCGGAGGGGGGATGAGCAGTTCTTC
few	-	TRBV28	TRBJ2-7	CASKTGGGSSYEQYF	TGTGCCAGCAAGACCGGTGGCGGTAGTTCCTACGAGCAGTACTTC
-	-	TRBV7-9	TRBJ2-4	CASSLAGSGAKNIQYF	TGTGCCAGCAGCTTAGCGGGTAGTGGAGCCAAAAACATTCAGTACTTC
-	-	TRBV9	TRBJ2-7	CASSARSSGSSYEQYF	TGTGCCAGCAGCGCGCGGTCCTCAGGGAGTTCCTACGAGCAGTACTTC
-	TRBD2	TRBV10-3	TRBJ2-7	CASSGSYEQYF	TGTGCCAGTAGCGGGAGCTACGAGCAGTACTTC
once	-	TRBV5-1	TRBJ1-1	CASSSLTRMNTEAFF	TGCGCCAGCAGCTCATTGACACGGATGAACACTGAAGCTTTCTTT
few	-	TRBV15	TRBJ1-5	CATSSSVDSGLQPQHF	TGTGCCACCAGCAGTTCAGTCGACAGCGGGCTTCAGCCCCAGCATTTT
few	-	TRBV6-1	TRBJ1-1	CAGGGSNTEAFF	TGTGCCGGGGGGGGTTCGAACACTGAAGCTTTCTTT
-	-	TRBV10-3	TRBJ1-4	CAISESTENEKLFF	TGTGCCATCAGTGAGTCTACAGAGAATGAAAAACTGTTTTTT
-	TRBD1	TRBV6-1	TRBJ1-5	CASSARTGGRSNQPQHF	TGTGCCAGCAGTGCAAGGACAGGGGGAAGGTCAAATCAGCCCCAGCATTTT
-	TRBD2	TRBV5-1	TRBJ2-5	CASAHGLAGSQGETQYF	TGCGCCAGCGCACATGGGCTAGCGGGTTCCCAGGGGGAGACCCAGTACTTC
-	-	TRBV6-6	TRBJ1-5	CASRETGSYNQPQHF	TGTGCCAGCAGAGAGACCGGGTCCTACAATCAGCCCCAGCATTTT
-	-	TRBV2	TRBJ2-6	CASSETASWGTGANVLTF	TGTGCCAGCAGTGAAACCGCTAGCTGGGGGACTGGGGCCAACGTCCTGACTTTC
-	TRBD1	TRBV19	TRBJ1-4	CASSTRQGTNEKLFF	TGTGCCAGTAGTACCCGACAGGGGACTAATGAAAAACTGTTTTTT
-	-	TRBV28	TRBJ2-1	CASSFRFGPRTYNEQFF	TGTGCCAGCAGCTTCCGTTTCGGCCCTCGGACCTACAATGAGCAGTTCTTC
-	-	TRBV7-3	TRBJ2-7	CASSLLPNYEQYF	TGTGCCAGCAGTCTTCTGCCGAACTACGAGCAGTACTTC
-	TRBD2	TRBV5-1	TRBJ2-7	CASSFSGVGYEQYF	TGCGCCAGCAGCTTTAGCGGGGTAGGCTACGAGCAGTACTTC
-	TRBD1	TRBV5-4	TRBJ2-3	CASSLGQGAYTDTQYF	TGTGCCAGCAGCTTGGGACAGGGGGCCTACACAGATACGCAGTATTTT
-	-	TRBV7-8	TRBJ1-3	CASSLVGGRAGNTIYF	TGTGCCAGCAGCTTAGTGGGAGGGAGAGCTGGAAACACCATATATTTT
-	TRBD2	TRBV27	TRBJ2-7	CASRALSGTSSYEQYF	TGTGCCAGCAGGGCCCTGAGCGGGACTAGCTCCTACGAGCAGTACTTC
-	-	TRBV28	TRBJ1-5	CASRRGQYSNQPQHF	TGTGCCAGCAGGAGGGGACAATATAGCAATCAGCCCCAGCATTTT
-	TRBD2	TRBV14	TRBJ2-1	CASSQTRGGTTFYNEQFF	TGTGCCAGCAGCCAAACCCGGGGAGGGACTACCTTCTACAATGAGCAGTTCTTC
-	TRBD1	TRBV5-5	TRBJ2-6	CASSWPLDRGRSGANVLTF	TGTGCCAGCAGCTGGCCCTTGGACAGGGGGCGATCTGGGGCCAACGTCCTGACTTTC
-	TRBD2	TRBV9	TRBJ2-4	CASSVSLAGGSRYF	TGTGCCAGCAGCGTATCACTAGCGGGAGGATCTCGGTATTTC
-	TRBD2	TRBV6-1	TRBJ2-1	CASSLAGASYNEQFF	TGTGCCAGCAGTCTAGCGGGAGCCTCCTACAATGAGCAGTTCTTC
-	-	TRBV5-1	TRBJ1-5	CASAPSSGFDQPQHF	TGCGCCAGCGCTCCCTCTTCGGGGTTTGATCAGCCCCAGCATTTT
-	TRBD2	TRBV27	TRBJ2-2	CASSLGLAGGEWNTGELFF	TGTGCCAGCAGTTTAGGGCTAGCGGGAGGAGAGTGGAACACCGGGGAGCTGTTTTTT
many	TRBD2	TRBV4-1	TRBJ2-2	CASSQALAGGPGELFF	TGCGCCAGCAGCCAAGCTCTAGCGGGAGGGCCCGGGGAGCTGTTTTTT
once	-	TRBV19	TRBJ1-2	CASSPDRYYGYTF	TGTGCCAGTTCTCCTGACAGATACTATGGCTACACCTTC
-	-	TRBV7-9	TRBJ2-4	CASSAPGAQISIQYF	TGTGCCAGCAGCGCCCCGGGGGCCCAAATTAGCATTCAGTACTTC
few	-	TRBV5-1	TRBJ2-1	CASSPGRDEQFF	TGCGCCAGCAGCCCAGGCCGAGATGAGCAGTTCTTC
-	-	TRBV5-1	TRBJ2-5	CASSGGPEQETQYF	TGCGCCAGCAGCGGGGGACCGGAGCAAGAGACCCAGTACTTC
few	-	TRBV18	TRBJ1-1	CASREGENTEAFF	TGTGCCAGCCGAGAGGGGGAGAACACTGAAGCTTTCTTT
-	-	TRBV20-1	TRBJ2-1	CSARRNNEQFF	TGCAGTGCTAGGAGAAACAATGAGCAGTTCTTC
-	-	TRBV7-9	TRBJ1-4	CASSFGEKLFF	TGTGCCAGCAGCTTTGGTGAAAAACTGTTTTTT
-	TRBD2	TRBV5-1	TRBJ2-5	CASSRTSGSLQETQYF	TGCGCCAGCAGCAGGACTAGCGGGAGCTTACAAGAGACCCAGTACTTC
-	-	TRBV4-1	TRBJ2-1	CASSRGVSLGNEQFF	TGCGCCAGCAGCCGTGGTGTTAGCTTAGGGAATGAGCAGTTCTTC
many	-	TRBV28	TRBJ2-7	CASSLRGAKGDYEQYF	TGTGCCAGCAGTTTAAGGGGCGCAAAGGGGGACTACGAGCAGTACTTC
-	-	TRBV2	TRBJ2-1	CARPPRSRGNEQFF	TGTGCCAGGCCGCCCAGGAGCCGGGGCAATGAGCAGTTCTTC
-	-	TRBV5-1	TRBJ2-1	CASSPRDHNEQFF	TGCGCCAGCAGCCCCCGGGACCACAATGAGCAGTTCTTC